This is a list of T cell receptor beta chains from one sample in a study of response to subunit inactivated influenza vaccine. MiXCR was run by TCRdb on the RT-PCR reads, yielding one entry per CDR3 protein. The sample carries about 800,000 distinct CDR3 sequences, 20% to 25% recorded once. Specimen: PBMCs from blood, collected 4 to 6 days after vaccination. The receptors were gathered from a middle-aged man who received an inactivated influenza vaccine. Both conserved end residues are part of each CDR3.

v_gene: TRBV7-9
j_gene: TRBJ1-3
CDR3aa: CASSLMRAAHSGNTIYF

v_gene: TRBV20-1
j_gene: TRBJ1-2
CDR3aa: CSAPPSPYGYTF

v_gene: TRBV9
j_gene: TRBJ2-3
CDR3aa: CASSGVRDTQYF

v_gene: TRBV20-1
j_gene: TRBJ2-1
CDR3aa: CSATPSGGANEQFF

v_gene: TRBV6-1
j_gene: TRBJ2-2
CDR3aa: CASSAHRNTGELFF

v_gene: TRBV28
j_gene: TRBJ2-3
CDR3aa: CASSPNYSGATDTQYF

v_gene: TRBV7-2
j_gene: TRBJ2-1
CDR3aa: CASSSGLVLFF

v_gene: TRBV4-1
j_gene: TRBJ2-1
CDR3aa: CASSRTTPPSVLVNEQFF

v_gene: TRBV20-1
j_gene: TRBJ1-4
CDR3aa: CSARQGAFLNEKLFF

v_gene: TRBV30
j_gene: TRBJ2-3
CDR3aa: CAWSVGGRDTQYF

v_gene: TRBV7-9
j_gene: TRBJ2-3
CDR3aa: CASSPRDSRGTQYF

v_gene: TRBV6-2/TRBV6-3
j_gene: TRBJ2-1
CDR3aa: CASSYYPGNEQFF

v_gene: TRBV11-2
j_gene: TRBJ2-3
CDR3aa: CASSSLTSGHTDTQYF